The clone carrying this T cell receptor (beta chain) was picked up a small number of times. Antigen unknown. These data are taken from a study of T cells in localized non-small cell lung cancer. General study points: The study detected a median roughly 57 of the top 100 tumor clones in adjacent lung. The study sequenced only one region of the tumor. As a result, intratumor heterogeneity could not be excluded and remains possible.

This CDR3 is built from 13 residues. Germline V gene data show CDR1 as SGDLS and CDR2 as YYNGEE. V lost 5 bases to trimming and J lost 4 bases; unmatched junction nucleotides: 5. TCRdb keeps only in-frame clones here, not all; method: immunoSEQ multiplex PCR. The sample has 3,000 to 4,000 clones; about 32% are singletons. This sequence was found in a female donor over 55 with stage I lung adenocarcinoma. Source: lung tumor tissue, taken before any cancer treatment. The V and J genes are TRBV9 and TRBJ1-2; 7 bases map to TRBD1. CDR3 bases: TGTGCCAGCAGAGCGGGACAGAGCTATGGCTACACCTTC. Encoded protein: CASRAGQSYGYTF.